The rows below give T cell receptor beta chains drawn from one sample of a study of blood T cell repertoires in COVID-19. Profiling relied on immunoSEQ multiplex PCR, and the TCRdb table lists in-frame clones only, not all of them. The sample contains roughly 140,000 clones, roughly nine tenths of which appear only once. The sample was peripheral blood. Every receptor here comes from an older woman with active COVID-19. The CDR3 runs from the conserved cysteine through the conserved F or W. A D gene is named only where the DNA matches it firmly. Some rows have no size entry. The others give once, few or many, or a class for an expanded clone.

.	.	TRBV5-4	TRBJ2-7	CASSLGESVEQYF	TGTGCCAGCAGCTTGGGAGAGTCGGTCGAGCAGTACTTC
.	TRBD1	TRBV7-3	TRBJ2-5	CASSLGDRGFGETQYF	TGTGCCAGCAGCTTAGGGGACAGGGGGTTTGGAGAGACCCAGTACTTC
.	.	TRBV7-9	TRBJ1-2	CASSLWQGHYTF	TGTGCCAGCAGCTTATGGCAGGGGCACTACACCTTC
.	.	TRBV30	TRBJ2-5	CAWSVPGWSASADLLGQETQYF	TGTGCCTGGAGTGTACCGGGCTGGTCGGCTAGCGCCGATCTATTGGGTCAAGAGACCCAGTACTTC
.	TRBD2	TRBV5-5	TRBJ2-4	CASSLVRLAGVSAKNIQYF	TGTGCCAGCAGCTTGGTTCGACTAGCGGGGGTTTCGGCCAAAAACATTCAGTACTTC
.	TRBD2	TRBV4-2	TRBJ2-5	CASSQVVAGEGETQYF	TGTGCCAGCAGCCAAGTGGTAGCGGGAGAGGGAGAGACCCAGTACTTC
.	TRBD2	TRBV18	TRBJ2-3	CASSPRRLAARHTDTQYF	TGTGCCAGCTCACCTAGGCGGCTAGCGGCCCGGCACACAGATACGCAGTATTTT
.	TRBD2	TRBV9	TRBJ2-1	CASSVDAREGYNEQFF	TGTGCCAGCAGCGTAGACGCGCGGGAGGGTTACAATGAGCAGTTCTTC
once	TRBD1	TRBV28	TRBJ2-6	CASSSGGSGANVLTF	TGTGCCAGCAGTTCAGGGGGCTCTGGGGCCAACGTCCTGACTTTC
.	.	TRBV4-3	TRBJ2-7	CASSQDDSGYEQYF	TGCGCCAGCAGCCAAGACGACAGTGGCTACGAGCAGTACTTC
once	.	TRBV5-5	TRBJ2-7	CASSLGRDSYEQYF	TGTGCCAGCAGCTTGGGCAGGGACTCCTACGAGCAGTACTTC
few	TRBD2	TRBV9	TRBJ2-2	CASSVTSGSRTGELFF	TGTGCCAGCAGCGTAACTAGCGGGAGTAGGACCGGGGAGCTGTTTTTT
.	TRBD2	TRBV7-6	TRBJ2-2	CASSFGGGATGELFF	TGTGCCAGCAGCTTCGGGGGGGGCGCCACCGGGGAGCTGTTTTTT